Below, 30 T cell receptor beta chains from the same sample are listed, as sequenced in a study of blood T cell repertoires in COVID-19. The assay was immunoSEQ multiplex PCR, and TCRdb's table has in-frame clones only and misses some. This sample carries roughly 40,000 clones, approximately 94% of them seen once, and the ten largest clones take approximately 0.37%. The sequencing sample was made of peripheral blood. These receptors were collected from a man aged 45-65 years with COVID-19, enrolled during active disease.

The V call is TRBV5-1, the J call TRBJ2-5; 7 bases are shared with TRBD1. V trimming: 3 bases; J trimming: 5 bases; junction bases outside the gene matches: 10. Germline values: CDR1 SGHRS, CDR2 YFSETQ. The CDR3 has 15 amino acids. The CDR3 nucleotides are TGCGCCAGCAGCTCCCGGGACAGTCCCGGGGAGACCCAGTACTTC. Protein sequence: CASSSRDSPGETQYF.

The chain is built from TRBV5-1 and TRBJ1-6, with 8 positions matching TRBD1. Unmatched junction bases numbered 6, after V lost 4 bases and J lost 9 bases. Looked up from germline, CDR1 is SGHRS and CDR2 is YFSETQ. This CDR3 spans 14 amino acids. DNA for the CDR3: TGCGCCAGCAGCGCTGGACAGGGCGGTTCACCCCTCCACTTT. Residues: CASSAGQGGSPLHF. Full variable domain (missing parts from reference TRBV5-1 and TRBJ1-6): KAGVTQTPRYLIKTRGQQVTLSCSPISGHRSVSWYQQTPGQGLQFLFEYFSETQRNKGNFPGRFSGRQFSNSRSEMNVSTLELGDSALYLCASSAGQGGSPLHFGNGTRLTVT.

CDR3 region: CASSTDRAGNQPQHF. The DNA for the CDR3 is TGTGCCAGTAGTACGGACAGGGCCGGCAATCAGCCCCAGCATTTT. The chain couples TRBV19 to TRBJ1-5; 8 nucleotides line up with TRBD1. The V segment lost 4 bases and the J segment 2 bases; nucleotides outside the gene matches: 4. This CDR3 has 15 residues. Germline CDR1 reads LNHDA; CDR2 reads SQIVND (reference sequence).

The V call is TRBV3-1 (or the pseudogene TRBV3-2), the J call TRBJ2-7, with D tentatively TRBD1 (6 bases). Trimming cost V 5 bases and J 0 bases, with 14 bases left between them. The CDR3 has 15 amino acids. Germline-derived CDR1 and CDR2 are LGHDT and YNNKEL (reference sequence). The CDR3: CASSTTGGFSYEQYF. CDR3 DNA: TGTGCCAGCAGCACGACAGGCGGGTTCTCCTACGAGCAGTACTTC.

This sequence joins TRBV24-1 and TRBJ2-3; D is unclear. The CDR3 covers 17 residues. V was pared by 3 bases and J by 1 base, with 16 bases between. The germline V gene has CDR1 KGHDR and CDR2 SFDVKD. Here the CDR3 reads CATSDPSVSAGTDTQYF. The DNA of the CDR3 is TGTGCCACCAGTGATCCTTCAGTTTCCGCGGGCACAGATACGCAGTATTTT.

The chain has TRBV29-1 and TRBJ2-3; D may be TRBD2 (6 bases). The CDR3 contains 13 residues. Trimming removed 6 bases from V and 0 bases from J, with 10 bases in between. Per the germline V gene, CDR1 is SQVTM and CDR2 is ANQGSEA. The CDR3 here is CSVVAESTDTQYF. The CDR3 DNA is TGCAGCGTAGTAGCGGAAAGCACAGATACGCAGTATTTT.

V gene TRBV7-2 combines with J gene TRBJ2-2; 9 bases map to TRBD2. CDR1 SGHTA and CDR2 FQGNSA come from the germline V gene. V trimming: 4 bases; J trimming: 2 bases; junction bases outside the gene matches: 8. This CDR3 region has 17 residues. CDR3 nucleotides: TGTGCCAGCAGCTACCGCGGGGGGACTAGCAACACCGGGGAGCTGTTTTTT. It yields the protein CASSYRGGTSNTGELFF.

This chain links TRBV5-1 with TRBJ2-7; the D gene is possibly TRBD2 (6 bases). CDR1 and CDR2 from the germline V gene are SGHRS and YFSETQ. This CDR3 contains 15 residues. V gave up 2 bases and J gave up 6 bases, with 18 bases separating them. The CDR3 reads CASSFSWQGLGEQYF. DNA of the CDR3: TGCGCCAGCAGCTTTAGCTGGCAGGGACTCGGCGAGCAGTACTTC.

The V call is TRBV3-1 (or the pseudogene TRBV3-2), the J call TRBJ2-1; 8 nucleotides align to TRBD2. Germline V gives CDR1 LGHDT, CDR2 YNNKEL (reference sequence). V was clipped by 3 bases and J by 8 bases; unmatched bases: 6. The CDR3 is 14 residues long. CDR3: CASSQVSGTDEQFF. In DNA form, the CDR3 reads TGTGCCAGCAGCCAGGTTAGCGGGACGGATGAGCAGTTCTTC.

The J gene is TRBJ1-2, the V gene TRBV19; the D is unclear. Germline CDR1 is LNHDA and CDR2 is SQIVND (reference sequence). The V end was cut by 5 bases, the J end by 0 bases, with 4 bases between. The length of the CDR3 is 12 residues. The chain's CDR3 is CASSSPNYGYTF. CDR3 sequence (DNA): TGTGCCAGTAGTTCTCCTAACTATGGCTACACCTTC.

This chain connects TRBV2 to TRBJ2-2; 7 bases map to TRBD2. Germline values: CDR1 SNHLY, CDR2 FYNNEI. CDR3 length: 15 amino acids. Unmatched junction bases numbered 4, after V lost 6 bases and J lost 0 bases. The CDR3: CASSPTSPNTGELFF. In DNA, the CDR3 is TGTGCCAGCAGCCCGACTAGCCCGAACACCGGGGAGCTGTTTTTT.

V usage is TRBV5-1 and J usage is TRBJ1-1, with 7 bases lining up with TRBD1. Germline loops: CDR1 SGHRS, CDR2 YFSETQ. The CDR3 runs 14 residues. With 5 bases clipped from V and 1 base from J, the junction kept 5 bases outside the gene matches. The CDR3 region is CASSSRGENTEAFF. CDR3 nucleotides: TGCGCCAGCAGTAGCAGGGGGGAGAACACTGAAGCTTTCTTT.

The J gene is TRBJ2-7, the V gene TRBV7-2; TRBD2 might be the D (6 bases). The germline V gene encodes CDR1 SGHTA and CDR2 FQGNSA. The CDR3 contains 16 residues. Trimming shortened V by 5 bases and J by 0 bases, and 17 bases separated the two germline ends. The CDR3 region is CASSRRDSALSYEQYF. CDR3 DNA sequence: TGTGCCAGCAGCCGCCGGGACTCGGCGCTCTCCTACGAGCAGTACTTC.

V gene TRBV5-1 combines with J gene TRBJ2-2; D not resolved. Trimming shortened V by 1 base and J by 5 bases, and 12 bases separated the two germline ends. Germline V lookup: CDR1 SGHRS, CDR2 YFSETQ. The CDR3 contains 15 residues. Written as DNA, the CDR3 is TGCGCCAGCAGCTTGTCGGCTAAACTAACCGGGGAGCTGTTTTTT. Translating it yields CASSLSAKLTGELFF.

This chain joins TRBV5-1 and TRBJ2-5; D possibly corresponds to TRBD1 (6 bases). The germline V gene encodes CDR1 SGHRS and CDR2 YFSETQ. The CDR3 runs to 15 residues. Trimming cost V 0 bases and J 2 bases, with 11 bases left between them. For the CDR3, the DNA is TGCGCCAGCAGCTTGGGGCCGACAGGTCAAGAGACCCAGTACTTC. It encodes CASSLGPTGQETQYF.

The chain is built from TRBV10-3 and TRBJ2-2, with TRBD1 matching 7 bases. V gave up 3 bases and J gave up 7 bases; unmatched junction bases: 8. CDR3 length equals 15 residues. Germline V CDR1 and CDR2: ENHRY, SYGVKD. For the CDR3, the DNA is TGTGCCATCAGTGATCACAGGGGAGTCGGCGGGGAGCTGTTTTTT. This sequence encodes CAISDHRGVGGELFF.

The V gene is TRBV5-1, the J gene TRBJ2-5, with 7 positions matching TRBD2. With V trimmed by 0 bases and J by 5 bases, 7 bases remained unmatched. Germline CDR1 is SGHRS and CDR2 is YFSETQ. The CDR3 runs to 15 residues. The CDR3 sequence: CASSLVGGRRETQYF. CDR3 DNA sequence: TGCGCCAGCAGCTTGGTTGGCGGGAGAAGGGAGACCCAGTACTTC. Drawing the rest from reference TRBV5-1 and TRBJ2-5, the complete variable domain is KAGVTQTPRYLIKTRGQQVTLSCSPISGHRSVSWYQQTPGQGLQFLFEYFSETQRNKGNFPGRFSGRQFSNSRSEMNVSTLELGDSALYLCASSLVGGRRETQYFGPGTRLLVL.

CDR3 nucleotides: TGCAGCGTTGAAAGATGGGGCAGGGGGAGGCACACTGAAGCTTTCTTT. Protein product: CSVERWGRGRHTEAFF. The chain couples TRBV29-1 to TRBJ1-1; 7 bases map to TRBD1. Per the germline V gene, CDR1 is SQVTM and CDR2 is ANQGSEA. The CDR3 is made up of 16 amino acids. V trimming: 2 bases; J trimming: 3 bases; junction bases outside the gene matches: 12.

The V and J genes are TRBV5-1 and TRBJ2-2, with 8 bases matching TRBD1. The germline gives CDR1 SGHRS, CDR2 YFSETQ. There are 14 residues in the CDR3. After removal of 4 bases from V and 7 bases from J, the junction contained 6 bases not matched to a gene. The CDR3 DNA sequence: TGCGCCAGCAGCCCACAGGGGGATGGCGGGGAGCTGTTTTTT. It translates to CASSPQGDGGELFF. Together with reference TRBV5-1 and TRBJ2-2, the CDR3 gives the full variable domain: KAGVTQTPRYLIKTRGQQVTLSCSPISGHRSVSWYQQTPGQGLQFLFEYFSETQRNKGNFPGRFSGRQFSNSRSEMNVSTLELGDSALYLCASSPQGDGGELFFGEGSRLTVL.

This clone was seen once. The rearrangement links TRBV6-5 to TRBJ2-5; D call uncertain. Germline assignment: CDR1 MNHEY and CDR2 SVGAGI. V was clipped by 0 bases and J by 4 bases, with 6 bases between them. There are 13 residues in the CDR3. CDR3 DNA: TGTGCCAGCAGTTACTCGAGCCGAGAGACCCAGTACTTC. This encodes CASSYSSRETQYF.

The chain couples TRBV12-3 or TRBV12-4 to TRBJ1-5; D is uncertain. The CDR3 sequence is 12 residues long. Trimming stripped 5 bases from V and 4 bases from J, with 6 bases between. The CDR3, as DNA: TGTGCCAGCAGTACGGGGAATCAGCCCCAGCATTTT. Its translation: CASSTGNQPQHF.

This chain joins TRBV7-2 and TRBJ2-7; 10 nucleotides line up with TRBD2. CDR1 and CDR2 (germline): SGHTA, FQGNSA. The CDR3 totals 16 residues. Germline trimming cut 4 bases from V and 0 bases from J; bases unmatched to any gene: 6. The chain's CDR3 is CASSYTSGGGSYEQYF. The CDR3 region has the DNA TGTGCCAGCAGCTATACGAGCGGGGGGGGCTCCTACGAGCAGTACTTC. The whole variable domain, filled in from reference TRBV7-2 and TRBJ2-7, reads GAGVSQSPSNKVTEKGKDVELRCDPISGHTALYWYRQSLGQGLEFLIYFQGNSAPDKSGLPSDRFSAERTGGSVSTLTIQRTQQEDSAVYLCASSYTSGGGSYEQYFGPGTRLTVT.

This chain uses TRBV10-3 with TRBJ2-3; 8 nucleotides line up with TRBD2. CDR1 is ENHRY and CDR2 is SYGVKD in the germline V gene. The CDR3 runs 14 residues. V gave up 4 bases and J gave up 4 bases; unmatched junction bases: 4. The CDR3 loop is CAISAGREADTQYF. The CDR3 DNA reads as TGTGCCATCAGTGCCGGGCGGGAGGCAGATACGCAGTATTTT.

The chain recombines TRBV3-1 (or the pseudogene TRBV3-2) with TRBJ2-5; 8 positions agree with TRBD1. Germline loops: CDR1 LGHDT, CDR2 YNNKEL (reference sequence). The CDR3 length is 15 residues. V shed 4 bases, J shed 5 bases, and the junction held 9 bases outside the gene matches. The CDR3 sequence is CASSPRQGMVETQYF. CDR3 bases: TGTGCCAGCAGCCCGAGACAGGGGATGGTGGAGACCCAGTACTTC.

The CDR3: CASSWGGLMSTGELFF. In DNA form, the CDR3 reads TGCGCCAGCAGCTGGGGGGGACTTATGAGCACCGGGGAGCTGTTTTTT. V is TRBV5-1 and J is TRBJ2-2; 7 bases align to TRBD2. After removal of 3 bases from V and 4 bases from J, the junction contained 9 bases not matched to a gene. Germline V CDR1 and CDR2: SGHRS, YFSETQ. The CDR3 consists of 16 residues. Based on the CDR3 plus reference TRBV5-1 and TRBJ2-2, the full variable domain is KAGVTQTPRYLIKTRGQQVTLSCSPISGHRSVSWYQQTPGQGLQFLFEYFSETQRNKGNFPGRFSGRQFSNSRSEMNVSTLELGDSALYLCASSWGGLMSTGELFFGEGSRLTVL.

CDR3 coding DNA: TGCGCCAGCAGCGGTACGGGATCTGGGGCCAACGTCCTGACTTTC. Translation gives CASSGTGSGANVLTF. The rearrangement uses TRBV5-1 and TRBJ2-6; TRBD2 might be the D (5 bases). Germline V lookup: CDR1 SGHRS, CDR2 YFSETQ. The CDR3 has 15 residues. V gave up 4 bases and J gave up 1 base, with 9 bases separating them.

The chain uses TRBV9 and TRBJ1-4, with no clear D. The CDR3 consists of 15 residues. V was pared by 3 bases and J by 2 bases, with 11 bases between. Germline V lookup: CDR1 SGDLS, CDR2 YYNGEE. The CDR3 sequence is CASSDPGSTNEKLFF. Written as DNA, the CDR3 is TGTGCCAGCAGCGACCCCGGTTCTACTAATGAAAAACTGTTTTTT.

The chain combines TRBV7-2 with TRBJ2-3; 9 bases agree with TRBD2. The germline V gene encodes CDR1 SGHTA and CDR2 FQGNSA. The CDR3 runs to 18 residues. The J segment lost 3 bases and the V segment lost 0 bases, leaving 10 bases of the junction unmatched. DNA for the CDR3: TGTGCCAGCAGCTTAGCGTCGTTGGCGGGAGGGTGGACAGATACGCAGTATTTT. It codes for CASSLASLAGGWTDTQYF.

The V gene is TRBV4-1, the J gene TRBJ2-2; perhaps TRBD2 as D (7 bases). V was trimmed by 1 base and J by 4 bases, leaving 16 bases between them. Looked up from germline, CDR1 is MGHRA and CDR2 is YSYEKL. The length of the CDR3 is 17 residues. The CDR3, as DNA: TGCGCCAGCAGCCAAGTGCGAGGGGGGGAGGCCACCGGGGAGCTGTTTTTT. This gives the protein CASSQVRGGEATGELFF.

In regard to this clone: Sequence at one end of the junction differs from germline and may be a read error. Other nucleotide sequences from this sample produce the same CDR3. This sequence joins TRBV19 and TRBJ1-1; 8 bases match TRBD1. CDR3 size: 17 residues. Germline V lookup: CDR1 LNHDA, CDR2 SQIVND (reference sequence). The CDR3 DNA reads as TGTGCCAGTAGTTCCCGGACAGGGACCATATTGAACACTGAAGCTTTTTTT. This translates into CASSSRTGTILNTEAFF.